These T cell receptor beta chains were read from a single sample in a study of response to subunit inactivated influenza vaccine. Via MiXCR, TCRdb re-called the RT-PCR reads, giving one row per CDR3 protein. The sample records fewer than 650,000 distinct CDR3 sequences, roughly 13% being singletons. This specimen consisted of PBMCs from blood, obtained more than 35 days after vaccination. The source is a man aged 45 to 65 who received an inactivated influenza vaccine. Each CDR3 is given with its conserved first and last residue. The D gene is left open where the match is weak. A clone size is listed for some rows: how often the clone was seen (once, few, many), or a class if it is expanded.

v_call,clone_size,d_call,j_call,cdr3_nt,cdr3_aa
TRBV12-3/TRBV12-4,-,-,TRBJ2-7,TGTGCCAGCAGTTTCCACAGGGCCTACGAGCAGTACTTC,CASSFHRAYEQYF
TRBV25-1,many,-,TRBJ2-3,TGTGCCAGCAGTGAATCTTGGCTAGCGACCACAGATACGCAGTATTTT,CASSESWLATTDTQYF
TRBV28,many,TRBD1,TRBJ2-7,TGTGCCAGCAGTCCAGACAGGGGCGAGATAACCTACGAGCAGTACTTC,CASSPDRGEITYEQYF
TRBV6-6,few,-,TRBJ2-1,TGTGCCAGCATCGGAGGCCGAGGGAATGAGCAGTTCTTC,CASIGGRGNEQFF
TRBV12-3/TRBV12-4,-,TRBD2,TRBJ2-1,TGTGCCAGCAGGATGGGCGCTAGCGGGGGGACCTACAATGAGCAGTTCTTC,CASRMGASGGTYNEQFF
TRBV4-2,-,-,TRBJ1-2,TGTGCCAGCAGCCACCCACAGGGCGGACAGGGCTACACCTTC,CASSHPQGGQGYTF
TRBV5-1,-,TRBD2,TRBJ2-1,TGCGCCAGCAGCTTGGCAGCGGGATCATACAATGAGCAGTTCTTC,CASSLAAGSYNEQFF
TRBV15,few,-,TRBJ1-1,TGTGCCACCAGCAGAGAGAGTACCCTGAACACTGAAGCTTTCTTT,CATSRESTLNTEAFF
TRBV12-3/TRBV12-4,-,TRBD2,TRBJ2-5,TGTGCCAGCGCCAAGACTAGCGGGGGGGTAGGGCAAGAGACCCAGTACTTC,CASAKTSGGVGQETQYF
TRBV11-3,-,-,TRBJ2-1,TGTGCCAGCAGCTTAATGCCGGGGGGCATTGGGAATGAGCAGTTCTTC,CASSLMPGGIGNEQFF
TRBV29-1,few,-,TRBJ1-1,TGCAGCGCCAAAGGACGGGGGAACACTGAAGCTTTCTTT,CSAKGRGNTEAFF
TRBV28,-,-,TRBJ2-2,TGTGCCAGCAGTTTTCTACAGTTCACCGGGGAGCTGTTTTTT,CASSFLQFTGELFF
TRBV5-1,-,-,TRBJ2-4,TGCGCCAGCAGCTTGGAACTAGTGGGAGGCGGACTAGCCAAAAACATTCAGTACTTC,CASSLELVGGGLAKNIQYF
TRBV2,-,TRBD2,TRBJ2-3,TGTGCCAGCAGCGACCCGGGACTACCCCCAGATACGCAGTATTTT,CASSDPGLPPDTQYF
TRBV28,few,-,TRBJ1-1,TGTGCCAGCAGTTCTTTGCGACAGGTCCCCCTTAGGGCTGAAGCTTTCTTT,CASSSLRQVPLRAEAFF
TRBV20-1,many,TRBD2,TRBJ2-4,TGCAGTGCTAGGGGGACTAGCGGGAGGTTTGCCAAAAACATTCAGTACTTC,CSARGTSGRFAKNIQYF
TRBV5-6,few,-,TRBJ2-1,TGTGCCAGCAGCTTGGTAGGGCTGGGGGCAGAAAATGAGCAGTTCTTC,CASSLVGLGAENEQFF
TRBV24-1,-,TRBD1,TRBJ2-5,TGTGCCACCAGTGAAACTGGACAGGGTTTGGAGGAGACCCAGTACTTC,CATSETGQGLEETQYF
TRBV4-2,few,TRBD2,TRBJ2-1,TGTGCCAGCAGCCAAGAATATGGGACTAGCGGGAGGCCCCGCCGAGATGAGCAGTTCTTC,CASSQEYGTSGRPRRDEQFF
TRBV11-2,-,TRBD2,TRBJ2-1,TGTGCCAGCAGCAGACTAGCGGGAGTATCCTACAATGAGCAGTTCTTC,CASSRLAGVSYNEQFF
TRBV6-2/TRBV6-3,-,TRBD2,TRBJ2-5,TGTGCCAGCAGTTATGGTTTGACGGGAGGGATCCAAGAGACCCAGTACTTC,CASSYGLTGGIQETQYF
TRBV5-6,-,TRBD1,TRBJ1-3,TGTGCCAGCAGCCCGACAGGGGCCGTCGGTGGAAACACCATATATTTT,CASSPTGAVGGNTIYF
TRBV20-1,few,-,TRBJ2-5,TGCAGTGCTAGGGACAGCCTTCCAGCCCAGTACTTC,CSARDSLPAQYF
TRBV20-1,-,-,TRBJ2-5,TGCAGTGCTAGGCGGCTAGATCGAGAGACCCAGTACTTC,CSARRLDRETQYF
TRBV6-1,few,-,TRBJ1-1,TGTGCCAGCAGCCGGGTCCCGGAGGGCACTGAAGCTTTCTTT,CASSRVPEGTEAFF
TRBV29-1,few,-,TRBJ1-2,TGCAGCGTTGAAGGACGGACATATGGCTACACCTTC,CSVEGRTYGYTF
TRBV7-2,few,-,TRBJ2-7,TGTGCCAGCAGCCCCCCTCCGGCTCAAGGACCCTACGAGCAGTACTTC,CASSPPPAQGPYEQYF
TRBV5-6,many,-,TRBJ2-5,TGTGCCAGCAGCTGGGACTGGTCCGGAGAGACCCAGTACTTC,CASSWDWSGETQYF
TRBV15,few,TRBD2,TRBJ2-3,TGTGCCACCAGCAGAGTCGGGAGGGGCAGCACAGATACGCAGTATTTT,CATSRVGRGSTDTQYF
TRBV4-3,-,TRBD2,TRBJ2-1,TGCGCCAGCAGCCTCCAGCTAGCGGGAGGGCCCTCTAATCCTAATGAGCAGTTCTTC,CASSLQLAGGPSNPNEQFF
TRBV20-1,many,-,TRBJ2-5,TGCAGTGCTAGAACCCCGGCAAGTGGAGGGGAGACCCAGTACTTC,CSARTPASGGETQYF
TRBV6-2/TRBV6-3,-,-,TRBJ2-6,TGTGCCAGCAGTTACGGGGGCATGTTGGGATCTGGGGCCAACGTCCTGACTTTC,CASSYGGMLGSGANVLTF
TRBV20-1,-,-,TRBJ2-7,TGCAGTGCTAGAAATGACGAGCAGTACTTC,CSARNDEQYF
TRBV27,-,-,TRBJ2-7,TGTGCCAGCAGTTTAGTCTGCTACGAGCAGTACTTC,CASSLVCYEQYF
TRBV5-1,few,-,TRBJ2-7,TGCGCCAGCAGAAAGACAGAGACCGTCTACGAGCAGTACTTC,CASRKTETVYEQYF
TRBV12-3/TRBV12-4,many,TRBD2,TRBJ2-3,TGTGCCAGCAGGGGAGTAGCGGGGGGGCCAGATACGCAGTATTTT,CASRGVAGGPDTQYF
TRBV28,-,-,TRBJ2-7,TGTGCCAGCAGTTACGACGTATACGAGCAGTACTTC,CASSYDVYEQYF
TRBV25-1,few,TRBD2,TRBJ2-1,TGTGCCAGCAGGGGGGAGGGCCTCTACAATGAGCAGTTCTTC,CASRGEGLYNEQFF
TRBV11-2,-,TRBD2,TRBJ2-3,TGTGCCAGCAGCTTAGCTAGCGGGGCCCCCACAGATACGCAGTATTTT,CASSLASGAPTDTQYF
TRBV11-2,-,TRBD2,TRBJ2-1,TGTGCCAGCAGCTCCCGACTAGCGGGCGAGTTGGCGGGGAATGAGCAGTTCTTC,CASSSRLAGELAGNEQFF
TRBV5-1,few,TRBD1,TRBJ2-6,TGCGCCAGCAGCGTCAGGACAGGGGGCGCGGAAGGGGCCAACGTCCTGACTTTC,CASSVRTGGAEGANVLTF
TRBV29-1,few,-,TRBJ2-1,TGCAGCGTTGGGTACGGGGACACGAACAATGAGCAGTTCTTC,CSVGYGDTNNEQFF
TRBV7-7,-,-,TRBJ2-3,TGTGCCAGCAGCTTATATCCGGGATCAGGTACGCAGTATTTT,CASSLYPGSGTQYF
TRBV5-5,-,-,TRBJ2-7,TGTGCCAGCAGGCTCGACAGACCGAGCTCCTACGAGCAGTACTTC,CASRLDRPSSYEQYF
TRBV6-5,-,-,TRBJ2-5,TGTGCCAGCAGTTACGAGGCGCGCGGAGAGACCCAGTACTTC,CASSYEARGETQYF